This entry concerns a single T cell receptor (beta chain). No antigen is known for it. This specimen comes from a study of cytomegalovirus exposure and HLA in healthy donors. The CDR3 extends over 13 amino acids. Trimming took 10 bases from V and 4 from J, leaving 16 bases between them. Germline CDR1 reads LNHDA; CDR2 reads SQIVND (reference sequence). Broader study findings: In the analysis, some V segments, TRBV6-2 and TRBV6-3 included, were excluded as indistinguishable. Cytomegalovirus-associated TCR beta chains were listed, numbering more than 150.

Researchers ran the PCR with 60 Vbeta and 13 Jbeta primers. Measured with immunoSEQ multiplex PCR; TCRdb has only the in-frame clones, and not every one. The table lists about 75,000 clones, around 83% of them singletons. Sequenced material: PBMCs. This sequence was found in a man in his 70s in good health and CMV-seropositive. The chain recombines TRBV19 with TRBJ1-1; possible D gene TRBD1, 5 bases. CDR3 DNA: TGTGCCATCAGAACCCAGGGTTTCACTGAAGCTTTCTTT. It yields the protein CAIRTQGFTEAFF.